This T cell receptor (beta chain) appears in the sequencing data of a study of vaccination effects on CD4 cells after COVID-19. Turning to the study itself: Two doses of BNT162b2 or mRNA-1273 vaccine were administered to participants.

General observations from the study: Late in the post-vaccination period, infection-induced and vaccine-induced clones underwent marked clonal contraction. There were few convalescent patients in the study and no early post-infection timepoints.

On this clone: Its antigen is unknown.

CDR1 and CDR2 (germline): LGHDT, YNNKEL (reference sequence). Trimming pared 6 bases from V and 3 bases from J, leaving 20 bases between. CDR3 size: 16 residues. The table came from immunoSEQ multiplex PCR; TCRdb's copy has only in-frame clones and leaves some out. This table holds 62,000 or so clones, about four fifths found once. CD4+ T cells specific for antigen were expanded with viral peptide pools by the ViraFEST assay before sequencing. Following 10 days of culture, CD4+ T cells were isolated. The healthy vaccine recipients, who had no prior SARS-CoV-2 infection, showed negative nucleocapsid antibodies. Wells of roughly 1.9 million PBMC each were grown with 7.5 to 10 IU/ml IL-2 and around 10 ug/ml peptides.

Specimen: CD4+ T cells from PBMCs cultured with SARS-CoV-2 spike peptides, collected before COVID-19 vaccination. This sequence was found in a human donor who received a COVID-19 vaccine. This sequence joins TRBV3-1 (or the pseudogene TRBV3-2) and TRBJ1-1, with D perhaps matching TRBD1 (6 bases). CDR3 sequence: CASSPPIRGPYTEAFF. DNA of the CDR3: TGTGCCAGCAGTCCACCGATCAGGGGACCGTACACTGAAGCTTTCTTT.